The 23 T cell receptor beta chains below come from one sample, sequenced in a study of beta chain features in type 1 diabetes. Reverse transcription of all isolated RNA meant that expressed TCRB transcripts were sequenced. Profiling relied on immunoSEQ multiplex PCR, and the TCRdb table lists in-frame clones only, not all of them. The sample carries about 340,000 clones, approximately 8% recorded once. Source material: central memory CD4+ T cells from blood. The receptors stem from a woman between 18 and 29 years old in good health.

The rearrangement links TRBV28 to TRBJ2-7, with D unresolved. CDR1 is MDHEN, CDR2 SYDVKM, per germline. The length of the CDR3 is 12 residues. V was clipped by 2 bases and J by 5 bases, with 7 bases between them. DNA for the CDR3: TGTGCCAGCAGTTTAGCCCCACACGAGCAGTACTTC. Its translation: CASSLAPHEQYF.

This clone was detected only a few times. This chain joins TRBV29-1 and TRBJ2-3, with D hard to call. V lost 4 bases to trimming and J lost 0 bases, with 11 bases between them. The CDR3 is 14 residues long. Germline lookup yields CDR1 SQVTM and CDR2 ANQGSEA. CDR3 sequence (DNA): TGCAGCGTTGGCCCACCTCCTAGCACAGATACGCAGTATTTT. This encodes CSVGPPPSTDTQYF.

The table lists this clone with a few counts. The V call is TRBV6-5, the J call TRBJ2-3; possible D gene TRBD1, 6 bases. Germline V gives CDR1 MNHEY, CDR2 SVGAGI. V was trimmed by 7 bases and J by 4 bases, leaving 18 bases between them. This CDR3 spans 15 amino acids. CDR3 residues: CASTTQGNRADTQYF. The CDR3 DNA reads TGTGCCAGCACCACCCAGGGGAATCGTGCAGATACGCAGTATTTT.

The chain employs TRBV28 and TRBJ2-3, with D possibly TRBD1 on 6 matching bases. V gave up 4 bases and J gave up 6 bases, with 11 bases separating them. This CDR3 comprises 13 residues. Germline assignment: CDR1 MDHEN and CDR2 SYDVKM. CDR3 region: CASSSPDRDTQYF. The DNA for the CDR3 is TGTGCCAGCAGTTCCCCTGACAGGGATACGCAGTATTTT.

This clone was observed many times. The V call is TRBV7-3, the J call TRBJ2-1, with D uncertain. Trimming left V 6 bases short and J 1 base short, with 13 bases between. This CDR3 comprises 15 residues. Germline assignment: CDR1 SGHTA and CDR2 FQGTGA. This CDR3 reads CASSPSIASYNEQFF. CDR3 DNA: TGTGCCAGCAGTCCTTCAATAGCATCCTACAATGAGCAGTTCTTC.

This chain joins TRBV11-2 and TRBJ2-7; D unresolved. Germline CDR1 reads SGHAT; CDR2 reads FQNNGV. This CDR3 region has 14 residues. Trimming took 0 bases from V and 7 from J, leaving 13 bases between them. The CDR3 DNA sequence: TGTGCCAGCAGCTTAGATCCGGCGTCATGGGAGCAGTACTTC. Translated: CASSLDPASWEQYF.

The genes are TRBV28 and TRBJ2-2, with D maybe TRBD2 (5 bases). The germline V gene has CDR1 MDHEN and CDR2 SYDVKM. This CDR3 spans 13 amino acids. Trimming cost V 10 bases and J 0 bases, with 9 bases left between them. CDR3 sequence (DNA): TGTGCCACCGGGATCGCGAACACCGGGGAGCTGTTTTTT. Its translation: CATGIANTGELFF.

About this clone itself: Within the sample, other DNA sequences also encode this same CDR3. The chain is built from TRBV9 and TRBJ2-5, with 14 bases lining up with TRBD2. Per the germline V gene, CDR1 is SGDLS and CDR2 is YYNGEE. This CDR3 spans 17 amino acids. With 3 bases clipped from V and 2 bases from J, the junction kept 6 bases outside the gene matches. The CDR3: CASSAGLAGGGQETQYF. DNA for the CDR3: TGTGCCAGCAGCGCAGGACTAGCGGGGGGAGGTCAAGAGACCCAGTACTTC.

The chain couples TRBV5-5 to TRBJ2-1, with TRBD2 matching over 7 bases. Trimming took 6 bases from V and 9 from J; bases not matched to a gene: 12. Looked up from germline, CDR1 is SGHKS and CDR2 is YYEKEE (reference sequence). This CDR3 comprises 14 residues. This chain's CDR3 is CASTPGLPLGEQFF. The CDR3 nucleotides are TGTGCCAGCACCCCGGGACTACCATTGGGTGAGCAGTTCTTC. Full variable domain (outside the CDR3, taken from reference TRBV5-5 and TRBJ2-1): DAGVTQSPTHLIKTRGQQVTLRCSPISGHKSVSWYQQVLGQGPQFIFQYYEKEERGRGNFPDRFSARQFPNYSSELNVNALLLGDSALYLCASTPGLPLGEQFFGPGTRLTVL.

This clone occurred a few times. This chain links TRBV7-2 with TRBJ2-1; 7 bases are a match to TRBD2. V dropped 2 bases and J dropped 5; count of bases not matched to a gene: 3. Germline CDR1 reads SGHTA; CDR2 reads FQGNSA. The CDR3 is made up of 14 amino acids. The CDR3 loop is CASSLTGTNNEQFF. Written as DNA, the CDR3 is TGTGCCAGCAGCTTAACCGGGACTAACAATGAGCAGTTCTTC.

The sample holds a few counts of this clone. The rearrangement joins TRBV6-6 to TRBJ2-2; 8 positions match TRBD2. V dropped 5 bases and J dropped 3; count of bases not matched to a gene: 8. Germline-derived CDR1 and CDR2 are MNHNY and SVGAGI (reference sequence). This CDR3 has 16 amino acids. CDR3: CASSLSSGSYTGELFF. DNA of the CDR3: TGTGCCAGCAGTCTATCGAGCGGGAGCTACACCGGGGAGCTGTTTTTT.

V and J are TRBV7-2 and TRBJ2-3, with D maybe TRBD1 (5 bases). Trimming shortened V by 3 bases and J by 6 bases, and 13 bases separated the two germline ends. The CDR3 spans 14 residues. Looked up from germline, CDR1 is SGHTA and CDR2 is FQGNSA. CDR3 loop: CASSFSRAGDTQYF. The CDR3 region has the DNA TGTGCCAGCAGCTTTAGCAGGGCTGGGGATACGCAGTATTTT.

The table lists this clone with a few counts. The chain employs TRBV12-5 and TRBJ2-1; 9 nucleotides agree with TRBD1. V shed 5 bases, J shed 6 bases, and the junction held 14 bases outside the gene matches. Germline V gene data show CDR1 as LGHNT and CDR2 as FRNRAP. The CDR3 is 17 residues long. In DNA form, the CDR3 reads TGTGCTAGTGGTGCTCCACGTCGGGACAGGGACTCCAATGAGCAGTTCTTC. This encodes CASGAPRRDRDSNEQFF.

CDR3 amino acids: CASSSVRDLRNTQYF. CDR3 nucleotides: TGTGCCAGCAGTTCGGTGCGGGACCTTCGGAATACGCAGTATTTT. This chain uses TRBV6-6 with TRBJ2-3; a possible D gene is TRBD2 (6 bases). With 4 bases removed from V and 7 bases from J, the gap between germline ends came to 18 bases. The CDR3 is 15 residues long. Germline values: CDR1 MNHNY, CDR2 SVGAGI (reference sequence).

This clone was observed a few times. V and J are TRBV7-2 and TRBJ1-4; no clear D. CDR3 length: 14 amino acids. The germline V gene encodes CDR1 SGHTA and CDR2 FQGNSA. Trimming cost V 5 bases and J 8 bases, with 15 bases left between them. CDR3 protein: CASSPGKGREKLFF. DNA for the CDR3: TGTGCCAGCAGCCCGGGAAAGGGCCGGGAAAAACTGTTTTTT.

This clone was observed a handful of times. The chain has TRBV7-6 and TRBJ2-7, with D tentatively TRBD1 (5 bases). Between the trimmed V and J ends, which lost 5 bases and 2 bases, there was a span of 13 bases. Per the germline V gene, CDR1 is SGHVS and CDR2 is FNYEAQ. The CDR3 is 14 amino acids. The CDR3 DNA reads TGTGCCAGCAGCCCCGACGACAGCGCCTACGAGCAGTACTTC. It is translated as CASSPDDSAYEQYF.

The V gene is TRBV7-2, the J gene TRBJ2-7, with D possibly matching TRBD1 (6 bases). The germline gives CDR1 SGHTA, CDR2 FQGNSA. This CDR3 spans 17 amino acids. V lost 5 bases, J lost 2 bases, and 22 bases lay in between. This CDR3 is CASSQDLGTGRTYEQYF. The CDR3 bases are TGTGCCAGCAGCCAAGATCTTGGAACAGGGAGAACCTACGAGCAGTACTTC.

This clone was recorded a few times. The germline gene is not matched at one end of the junction; a read error may be the cause. Here the CDR3 reads CASSLAPGQGMREQFF. DNA of the CDR3: TGTGCCAGCAGCTTGGCACCGGGACAGGGGATGCGTGAGCAGTTCTTC. The chain links TRBV5-1 to TRBJ2-1; 10 bases map to TRBD1. Germline loops: CDR1 SGHRS, CDR2 YFSETQ. This CDR3 region has 16 residues.

V gene TRBV7-2 combines with J gene TRBJ2-1, with TRBD2 matching over 13 bases. Germline CDR1 SGHTA, CDR2 FQGNSA. V shed 4 bases, J shed 6 bases, and the junction held 3 bases outside the gene matches. CDR3 length: 15 amino acids. The CDR3, as DNA: TGTGCCAGCAGCTCGGGACTAGCGGGGACCAATGAGCAGTTCTTC. It translates to CASSSGLAGTNEQFF.

This clone showed up just a few times. This sequence joins TRBV25-1 and TRBJ1-1; D may be TRBD1 (6 bases). The CDR3 spans 14 residues. V was trimmed by 1 base and J by 4 bases, leaving 10 bases between them. The germline V gene has CDR1 MGHDK and CDR2 SYGVNS. This CDR3 is CASSELRGSTEAFF. CDR3 nucleotides: TGTGCCAGCAGTGAATTGAGGGGGAGCACTGAAGCTTTCTTT.

The gene calls are TRBV28 and TRBJ2-1; 9 bases are shared with TRBD2. The CDR3 sequence is 15 residues long. Germline trimming cut 2 bases from V and 5 bases from J; bases unmatched to any gene: 4. Germline V CDR1 and CDR2: MDHEN, SYDVKM. CDR3 in DNA: TGTGCCAGCAGTTTAGGGGGCGGGAGGGACAATGAGCAGTTCTTC. Translated: CASSLGGGRDNEQFF. Complete variable domain (other parts from reference TRBV28 and TRBJ2-1): DVKVTQSSRYLVKRTGEKVFLECVQDMDHENMFWYRQDPGLGLRLIYFSYDVKMKEKGDIPEGYSVSREKKERFSLILESASTNQTSMYLCASSLGGGRDNEQFFGPGTRLTVL.

This chain connects TRBV20-1 to TRBJ2-1; D gene uncertain. Germline assignment: CDR1 DFQATT and CDR2 SNEGSKA (reference sequence). This CDR3 has 11 amino acids. Trimming cost V 2 bases and J 7 bases, with 6 bases left between them. In DNA, the CDR3 is TGCAGTGCTAGATGGGTTAATGAGCAGTTCTTC. Translating it yields CSARWVNEQFF.

This clone has ten or more counts. The chain joins TRBV5-4 to TRBJ2-3; tentatively, D is TRBD2 (5 bases). Trimming stripped 1 base from V and 3 bases from J, with 15 bases between. This CDR3 has 16 residues. CDR1 is SGHNT, CDR2 YYREEE, per germline (reference sequence). The CDR3 nucleotides are TGTGCCAGCAGCTTGAAGGTGGGCGCGGGTACAGATACGCAGTATTTT. Encoded protein: CASSLKVGAGTDTQYF.